The 30 T cell receptor beta chains in this list originate from one sample, sequenced in a study of blood T cell repertoires in COVID-19. Repertoires were generated with immunoSEQ multiplex PCR, while TCRdb's copy carries only in-frame clones and drops some. The table lists 90,000 to 150,000 clones, 70% to 90% of them singletons. The sequenced sample consisted of peripheral blood. These receptors originate from a woman between 50 and 59 years old with active or convalescent COVID-19.

V is TRBV6-5 and J is TRBJ1-2; no clear D. CDR1 is MNHEY and CDR2 is SVGAGI in the germline V gene. The CDR3 is 12 amino acids. Trimming shortened V by 10 bases and J by 8 bases, and 17 bases separated the two germline ends. CDR3 residues: CANSEAREGYTF. CDR3 DNA sequence: TGTGCCAACTCCGAGGCCAGAGAAGGCTACACCTTC.

V gene TRBV5-1 combines with J gene TRBJ2-3; TRBD2 is a possible D gene (5 bases). The CDR3 sequence is 15 residues long. Looked up from germline, CDR1 is SGHRS and CDR2 is YFSETQ. V was trimmed by 2 bases and J by 0 bases, leaving 10 bases between them. The CDR3 nucleotides read TGCGCCAGCAGCTTAGCGGCCAAGAGCACAGATACGCAGTATTTT. Its translation is CASSLAAKSTDTQYF. Looking up the rest from reference TRBV5-1 and TRBJ2-3 gives the full variable domain: KAGVTQTPRYLIKTRGQQVTLSCSPISGHRSVSWYQQTPGQGLQFLFEYFSETQRNKGNFPGRFSGRQFSNSRSEMNVSTLELGDSALYLCASSLAAKSTDTQYFGPGTRLTVL.

The V gene is TRBV2, the J gene TRBJ1-4; the match to TRBD1 covers 8 bases. With V trimmed by 6 bases and J by 13 bases, 10 bases remained unmatched. CDR3 size: 13 residues. In germline, CDR1 is SNHLY, CDR2 FYNNEI. CDR3 amino acids: CASRPTRTGRLFF. For the CDR3, the DNA is TGTGCCAGCAGGCCTACCCGGACAGGGAGACTGTTTTTT.

The chain joins TRBV19 to TRBJ1-2; 7 bases agree with TRBD1. The germline V gene has CDR1 LNHDA and CDR2 SQIVND (reference sequence). V shed 6 bases, J shed 3 bases, and the junction held 7 bases outside the gene matches. The CDR3 runs to 14 residues. The CDR3 region is CASRIPGQYYGYTF. The CDR3 DNA follows: TGTGCCAGTAGGATACCGGGACAGTACTATGGCTACACCTTC.

The count of this clone is one. The chain has TRBV7-9 and TRBJ2-1, with 7 bases lining up with TRBD2. The CDR3 length is 18 residues. In germline, CDR1 is SEHNR, CDR2 FQNEAQ (reference sequence). The J segment lost 0 bases and the V segment lost 1 base, leaving 9 bases of the junction unmatched. The CDR3 region is CASSLDLAGALSYNEQFF. The CDR3 DNA follows: TGTGCCAGCAGCTTAGATCTGGCGGGAGCCCTCTCCTACAATGAGCAGTTCTTC.

The chain links TRBV7-9 to TRBJ2-1; tentative D call: TRBD2 (6 bases). The CDR3 has 18 residues. Per germline, CDR1 SEHNR and CDR2 FQNEAQ (reference sequence). Trimming stripped 3 bases from V and 0 bases from J, with 18 bases between. For the CDR3, the DNA is TGTGCCAGCAGCTTGGGAAGGGCTAGCGTGAGCTCCTACAATGAGCAGTTCTTC. Translating gives CASSLGRASVSSYNEQFF.

This clone was detected a few times. The chain combines TRBV19 with TRBJ2-7; maybe TRBD1 (6 bases). V dropped 3 bases and J dropped 9 bases, with 18 bases sitting between them. Per the germline V gene, CDR1 is LNHDA and CDR2 is SQIVND (reference sequence). This CDR3 is 14 amino acids long. The CDR3, as DNA: TGTGCCAGTAGTATGGGGCAGGGGAGCGTGATGCAGTACTTC. This translates into CASSMGQGSVMQYF.

The chain carries TRBV11-2 and TRBJ1-6; TRBD1 aligns across 7 bases. The CDR3 consists of 15 residues. The junction had 8 bases not matched to a gene; V was cut back by 9 bases and J by 3 bases. The V gene's germline CDR1 is SGHAT and CDR2 FQNNGV. The CDR3 loop reads CASRTRDSYNSPLHF. CDR3 bases: TGTGCCAGTAGAACACGGGACAGCTATAATTCACCCCTCCACTTT.

The J gene is TRBJ1-2, the V gene TRBV20-1; D is unresolved. The V gene's germline CDR1 is DFQATT and CDR2 SNEGSKA (reference sequence). There are 10 residues in the CDR3. The V gene lost 6 bases and the J gene lost 10 bases, with 12 bases spanning the gap. DNA for the CDR3: TGCAGTGCCGGCGGACTGATCTACACCTTC. It translates to CSAGGLIYTF.

V and J are TRBV14 and TRBJ2-5, with D tentatively TRBD2 (6 bases). The V gene lost 4 bases and the J gene lost 3 bases, with 18 bases spanning the gap. Looked up from germline, CDR1 is SGHDN and CDR2 is FVKESK. The CDR3 consists of 16 residues. CDR3 region: CASSPLTGPGEETQYF. CDR3 coding DNA: TGTGCCAGCAGCCCTTTAACCGGGCCGGGGGAAGAGACCCAGTACTTC.

The J gene is TRBJ2-7, the V gene TRBV27; 7 positions agree with TRBD1. V shed 5 bases and J 4 bases; nucleotides not matched to a gene: 5. This CDR3 region has 13 residues. Germline V lookup: CDR1 MNHEY, CDR2 SMNVEV (reference sequence). CDR3 sequence reads: CASSRQGQYEQYF. The CDR3 DNA sequence: TGTGCCAGCAGTCGACAGGGTCAATACGAGCAGTACTTC.

The rearrangement joins TRBV28 to TRBJ1-4; no reliable D call. Between the trimmed V and J ends, which lost 5 bases and 0 bases, there was a span of 7 bases. Germline loops: CDR1 MDHEN, CDR2 SYDVKM. The CDR3 totals 14 residues. CDR3 region: CASSTAATNEKLFF. In DNA, the CDR3 is TGTGCCAGCAGTACAGCTGCAACTAATGAAAAACTGTTTTTT.

The chain links TRBV29-1 to TRBJ1-2, with D possibly TRBD1 on 6 matching bases. The CDR3 totals 13 residues. V was pared by 5 bases and J by 0 bases, with 10 bases between. CDR1 is SQVTM, CDR2 ANQGSEA, per germline. The CDR3, as DNA: TGCAGCGTTTTACAGGGAGCTAACTATGGCTACACCTTC. It specifies CSVLQGANYGYTF.

This rearrangement joins TRBV20-1 to TRBJ1-5, with D perhaps TRBD1 (6 bases). The CDR3 runs 14 residues. Trimming removed 3 bases from V and 4 bases from J, with 13 bases in between. From germline, CDR1 is DFQATT and CDR2 SNEGSKA (reference sequence). The CDR3 is CSASRRTANQPQHF. The CDR3 nucleotides read TGCAGTGCTAGTCGGCGGACAGCTAATCAGCCCCAGCATTTT.

This chain links TRBV5-1 with TRBJ2-7; 10 nucleotides align to TRBD2. The junction had 11 bases not matched to a gene; V was cut back by 5 bases and J by 3 bases. The CDR3 runs 16 residues. CDR1 SGHRS and CDR2 YFSETQ come from the germline V gene. This chain's CDR3 is CASRPGGASGSYEQYF. CDR3 DNA: TGCGCCAGCAGACCCGGGGGGGCTAGCGGGAGCTACGAGCAGTACTTC.

The V and J genes are TRBV15 and TRBJ1-2, with a weak D call TRBD1 (6 bases). CDR1 LNHNV and CDR2 YYDKDF come from the germline V gene (reference sequence). This CDR3 region has 15 residues. Trimming left V 5 bases short and J 4 bases short, with 17 bases between. Here the CDR3 reads CATSPRAGEAYGYTF. Here the CDR3 DNA reads TGTGCCACCAGCCCGCGGGCAGGGGAAGCCTATGGCTACACCTTC.

The V and J genes are TRBV6-6 and TRBJ2-7; TRBD2 might be the D (6 bases). Trimming shortened V by 7 bases and J by 3 bases, and 16 bases separated the two germline ends. Germline CDR1 is MNHNY and CDR2 is SVGAGI (reference sequence). The CDR3 is made up of 14 amino acids. CDR3 amino acids: CASTISGIRYEQYF. The CDR3 DNA follows: TGTGCCAGCACCATTAGCGGTATACGCTACGAGCAGTACTTC.

This rearrangement joins TRBV28 to TRBJ1-5; weak D call: TRBD1 (5 bases). This CDR3 has 15 amino acids. In germline, CDR1 is MDHEN, CDR2 SYDVKM. Trimming pared 6 bases from V and 6 bases from J, leaving 18 bases between. DNA of the CDR3: TGTGCCAGCAGCCCCCCAAGGGGTGGTCTTCAGCCCCAGCATTTT. The encoded protein is CASSPPRGGLQPQHF.

The rearrangement joins TRBV5-1 to TRBJ2-1, with 7 bases identical to TRBD1. The CDR3 has 15 residues. Germline CDR1 reads SGHRS; CDR2 reads YFSETQ. V lost 0 bases to trimming and J lost 1 base; unmatched junction nucleotides: 1. CDR3 sequence (DNA): TGCGCCAGCAGCTTGGCACAGGGGTCCTACAATGAGCAGTTCTTC. It translates to CASSLAQGSYNEQFF.

The chain couples TRBV30 to TRBJ1-1; tentative D call: TRBD1 (5 bases). The CDR3 loop spans 14 amino acids. V shed 7 bases and J shed 0 bases, with 15 bases lying between them. Germline CDR1 is GTSNPN and CDR2 is SVGIG (reference sequence). The CDR3 region has the DNA TGTGCCTTTAAAACGACAGACATGAACACTGAAGCTTTCTTT. Translated: CAFKTTDMNTEAFF. Full variable domain (outside the CDR3, taken from reference TRBV30 and TRBJ1-1): SQTIHQWPATLVQPVGSPLSLECTVEGTSNPNLYWYRQAAGRGLQLLFYSVGIGQISSEVPQNLSASRPQDRQFILSSKKLLLSDSGFYLCAFKTTDMNTEAFFGQGTRLTVV.

This chain joins TRBV11-1 and TRBJ2-7; 8 bases are shared with TRBD1. The V gene end was trimmed by 5 bases and the J gene end by 3 bases; junction bases not matched to a gene: 12. Looked up from germline, CDR1 is SGHAT and CDR2 is FQDESV (reference sequence). There are 16 residues in the CDR3. The CDR3 region is CASSHAPRGPNYEQYF. DNA for the CDR3: TGTGCCAGCAGCCATGCCCCCAGGGGGCCGAACTACGAGCAGTACTTC.

This chain links TRBV2 with TRBJ1-6; D is perhaps TRBD1 (6 bases). Deletions cut 7 bases from V and 9 bases from J, with 16 bases between. This CDR3 spans 14 amino acids. Germline CDR1 SNHLY, CDR2 FYNNEI. The CDR3 loop reads CASTLGRGGSPLHF. The CDR3 nucleotides read TGTGCCAGCACCCTCGGCAGGGGCGGTTCACCCCTCCACTTT.

The chain employs TRBV11-3 and TRBJ1-1; 8 nucleotides match TRBD1. The J segment lost 11 bases and the V segment lost 0 bases, leaving 5 bases of the junction unmatched. This CDR3 has 13 residues. CDR1 and CDR2 (germline): SGHNT, YENEEA. In DNA form, the CDR3 reads TGTGCCAGCAGCTTAGATCGGGACAGGAAGGCTTTCTTT. It specifies CASSLDRDRKAFF. The full variable domain, with the rest looked up from reference TRBV11-3 and TRBJ1-1, is EAGVVQSPRYKIIEKKQPVAFWCNPISGHNTLYWYLQNLGQGPELLIRYENEEAVDDSQLPKDRFSAERLKGVDSTLKIQPAELGDSAVYLCASSLDRDRKAFFGQGTRLTVV.

The genes are TRBV24-1 and TRBJ2-2; 7 bases are shared with TRBD1. V was clipped by 4 bases and J by 7 bases; unmatched bases: 11. The germline gives CDR1 KGHDR, CDR2 SFDVKD. CDR3 size: 16 residues. CDR3 sequence (DNA): TGTGCCACCAGTGAGATGACAGGGATGGGAAACGGGGAGCTGTTTTTT. It yields the protein CATSEMTGMGNGELFF.

The CDR3 DNA reads as TGTGCCAGCAGTTGGGACAGGGACACTGAAGCTTTCTTT. Translating gives CASSWDRDTEAFF. V is TRBV27 and J is TRBJ1-1, with 9 bases lining up with TRBD1. The CDR3 has 13 residues. V lost 4 bases, J lost 3 bases, and 0 bases stayed unmatched. Germline V lookup: CDR1 MNHEY, CDR2 SMNVEV (reference sequence).

On this clone itself: Other DNA sequences of this sample code for an identical CDR3. The rearrangement uses TRBV6-6 and TRBJ2-7; 7 bases line up with TRBD1. The CDR3 length is 16 residues. CDR1 is MNHNY and CDR2 is SVGAGI in the germline V gene (reference sequence). With V trimmed by 3 bases and J by 3 bases, 11 bases remained unmatched. CDR3 region: CASSYGANRGYYEQYF. The DNA for the CDR3 is TGTGCCAGCAGTTATGGGGCGAACAGGGGATACTACGAGCAGTACTTC.

This sequence joins TRBV7-3 and TRBJ1-2; 7 nucleotides align to TRBD1. The ends lost 4 bases at V and 7 bases at J; junction bases unmatched: 3. Germline values: CDR1 SGHTA, CDR2 FQGTGA. The CDR3 is made up of 12 amino acids. The CDR3 sequence is CASSSDRVGYTF. DNA for the CDR3: TGTGCCAGCAGCTCAGACAGGGTTGGCTACACCTTC.

The chain has TRBV6-6 and TRBJ2-1, with 14 positions matching TRBD2. CDR3 length: 17 amino acids. Unmatched junction bases numbered 6, after V lost 5 bases and J lost 3 bases. From germline, CDR1 is MNHNY and CDR2 SVGAGI (reference sequence). CDR3 bases: TGTGCCAGCAGTCCATGGGGACTAGCGGGAGTCTACAATGAGCAGTTCTTC. This codes for CASSPWGLAGVYNEQFF.

This clone was detected only once. The chain links TRBV6-5 to TRBJ2-3; perhaps TRBD2 as D (5 bases). CDR3 size: 15 residues. V was clipped by 6 bases and J by 0 bases, with 13 bases between them. Germline V gives CDR1 MNHEY, CDR2 SVGAGI. CDR3 amino acids: CASRLSGTSTDTQYF. CDR3 coding DNA: TGTGCCAGCAGATTAAGCGGAACTAGCACAGATACGCAGTATTTT.

This chain links TRBV28 with TRBJ2-7; TRBD1 is a possible D gene (6 bases). Per the germline V gene, CDR1 is MDHEN and CDR2 is SYDVKM. V was cut by 4 bases and J by 2 bases, with 15 bases left in between. The CDR3 covers 15 residues. The CDR3 sequence: CASSSARGLTYEQYF. The CDR3 bases are TGTGCCAGCAGTTCTGCCAGGGGCTTGACCTACGAGCAGTACTTC.